What follows is one TCR beta chain and its context. Its antigen is unidentified. The ends lost 2 bases at V and 3 bases at J; junction bases unmatched: 13. This CDR3 has 16 residues. The germline V gene encodes CDR1 SQVTM and CDR2 ANQGSEA. This sample was included in a study of cytomegalovirus exposure and HLA in healthy donors. The study, taken as a whole, reports: Excluded: some indistinguishable V segments such as TRBV6-2 and TRBV6-3. It was approximately 170 TCR beta chains that were listed as cytomegalovirus-associated.

The PCR made use of 60 Vbeta and 13 Jbeta primers. Profiling relied on immunoSEQ multiplex PCR, and the TCRdb table lists in-frame clones only, not all of them. Of about 54,000 clones detected, 82% appear once; the ten largest clones hold roughly 3.2%. The clonotype originates from a woman aged 18-30 years in good health and CMV-seronegative. The chain employs TRBV29-1 and TRBJ2-7; 7 nucleotides line up with TRBD2. Sequenced: PBMCs. The chain's CDR3 is CSVERVGGSPFYEQYF. CDR3 sequence (DNA): TGCAGCGTTGAAAGAGTCGGGGGGTCCCCCTTCTACGAGCAGTACTTC.